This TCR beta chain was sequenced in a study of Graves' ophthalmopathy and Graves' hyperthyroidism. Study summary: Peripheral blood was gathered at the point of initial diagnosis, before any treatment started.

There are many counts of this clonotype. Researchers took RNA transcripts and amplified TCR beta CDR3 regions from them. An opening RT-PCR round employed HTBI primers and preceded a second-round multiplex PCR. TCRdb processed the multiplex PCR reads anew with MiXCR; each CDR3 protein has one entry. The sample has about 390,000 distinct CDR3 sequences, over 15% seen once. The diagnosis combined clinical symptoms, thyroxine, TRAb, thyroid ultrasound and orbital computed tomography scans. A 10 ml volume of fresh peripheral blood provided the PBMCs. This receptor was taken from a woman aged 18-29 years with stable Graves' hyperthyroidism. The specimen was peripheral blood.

DNA for the CDR3: TGCAGTGCTAGGAGCGGGGGGGCCTCGGAGACCCAGTACTTC. This encodes CSARSGGASETQYF. This chain joins TRBV20-1 and TRBJ2-5, with 10 bases that match TRBD2. Germline CDR1 is DFQATT and CDR2 is SNEGSKA (reference sequence). The V gene end was trimmed by 3 bases and the J gene end by 5 bases; junction bases not matched to a gene: 6. This CDR3 is 14 amino acids long.